This T cell receptor beta chain was obtained from a study of memory CD4+ T cells and cytomegalovirus serostatus. Findings and limits, study-wide: About 40% of the roughly 150 known CMV-associated TCRbeta sequences appeared in CD4+ memory. A US-trained random forest predicted CMV serostatus with median AUC about 0.92.

The sort gate was single viable CD3+CD4+CD8-CD45RO+ cells for memory CD4+ T cells. Serum IgG to CMV pp150, pp28, p38 and p52 defined serostatus. Original data processing: Out-of-frame sequences were removed, leaving around 2,000,000 distinct TCRbeta sequences. The method was immunoSEQ multiplex PCR; TCRdb's version includes in-frame clones alone and lacks a portion of them. The V and J calls and clone size were taken over from that table, and D and trimming were inferred from the DNA. The table has around 50,000 clones, just under 80% seen once; the top ten hold around 0.61%. Germline lookup yields CDR1 SEHNR and CDR2 FQNEAQ (reference sequence). Trimming left V 5 bases short and J 1 base short, with 17 bases between. The CDR3 has 16 residues. A note on this clone: Antigen specificity is unknown.

This chain uses TRBV7-9 with TRBJ1-1, with a possible D match to TRBD1 (5 bases). The sequence came from an adult in good health and CMV-seronegative. Sequenced material: memory CD4+ T cells from blood. This CDR3 is CASSPRTGGPNTEAFF. The DNA of the CDR3 is TGTGCCAGCAGCCCCCGAACGGGGGGTCCGAACACTGAAGCTTTCTTT.